This TCR beta chain was captured in a study of T cell repertoires in cytomegalovirus infection. Looking at the study overall: It was recently identified HLA-C-restricted and well-studied HLA-B-restricted CMV epitopes that the study used. Both CMV infection and a matching HLA type were indicated by public TCR beta signatures. Study observations and caveats: HLA-C-restricted CMV clonotypes gave the most frequent clonotype in two of eight donors. Pooled public TCR beta family frequency picked out CMV carriers with the relevant HLA.

Germline CDR1 is SGHVS and CDR2 is FNYEAQ. This CDR3 contains 15 residues. V was pared by 0 bases and J by 3 bases, with 11 bases between. Using its own MiXCR run on the reads, TCRdb lists one record per CDR3 protein. The table records 900,000 to 950,000 distinct CDR3 sequences, 31% of them present only once. This clonotype appeared a few times. No antigen is known for it. V usage is TRBV7-6 and J usage is TRBJ1-1; D perhaps matches TRBD1 (5 bases). This receptor was identified in a human donor in good health (CMV status not recorded). Some clones in this sample may be carry-over from other donors' samples. The starting material was cultured CD8+ T cells from PBMCs, obtained from culture after CMV antigen stimulation. The CDR3 DNA is TGTGCCAGCAGCTTAGCCGGCTGGGGGGACACTGAAGCTTTCTTT. Its translation is CASSLAGWGDTEAFF.